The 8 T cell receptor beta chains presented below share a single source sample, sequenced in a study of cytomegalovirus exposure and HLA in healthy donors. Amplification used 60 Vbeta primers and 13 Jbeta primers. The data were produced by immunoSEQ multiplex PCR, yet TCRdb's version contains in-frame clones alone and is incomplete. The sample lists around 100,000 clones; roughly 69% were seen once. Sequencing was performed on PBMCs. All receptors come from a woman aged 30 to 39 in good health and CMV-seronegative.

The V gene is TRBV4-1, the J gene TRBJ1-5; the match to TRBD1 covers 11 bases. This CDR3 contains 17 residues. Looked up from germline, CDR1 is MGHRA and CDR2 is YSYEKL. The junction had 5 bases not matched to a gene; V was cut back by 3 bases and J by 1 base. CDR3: CASSHPGQGGSNQPQHF. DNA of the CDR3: TGCGCCAGCAGCCACCCGGGACAGGGGGGAAGCAATCAGCCCCAGCATTTT.

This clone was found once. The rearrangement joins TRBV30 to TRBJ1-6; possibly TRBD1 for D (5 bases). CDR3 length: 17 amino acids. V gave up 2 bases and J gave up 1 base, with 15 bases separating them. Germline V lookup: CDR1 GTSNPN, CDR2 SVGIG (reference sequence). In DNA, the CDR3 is TGTGCCTGGAGTACCCCTGTGGGGGGTTCCTATAATTCACCCCTCCACTTT. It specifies CAWSTPVGGSYNSPLHF. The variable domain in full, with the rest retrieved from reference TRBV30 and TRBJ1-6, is SQTIHQWPATLVQPVGSPLSLECTVEGTSNPNLYWYRQAAGRGLQLLFYSVGIGQISSEVPQNLSASRPQDRQFILSSKKLLLSDSGFYLCAWSTPVGGSYNSPLHFGNGTRLTVT.

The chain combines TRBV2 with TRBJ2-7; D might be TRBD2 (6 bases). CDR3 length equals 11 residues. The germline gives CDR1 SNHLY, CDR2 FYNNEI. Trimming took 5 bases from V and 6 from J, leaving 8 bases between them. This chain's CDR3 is CASSSGVEQYF. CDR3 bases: TGTGCCAGCAGTTCGGGGGTCGAGCAGTACTTC.

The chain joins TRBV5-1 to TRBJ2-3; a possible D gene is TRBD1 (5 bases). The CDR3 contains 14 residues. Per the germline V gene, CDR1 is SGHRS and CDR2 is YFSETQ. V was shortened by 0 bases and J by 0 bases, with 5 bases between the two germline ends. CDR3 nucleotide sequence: TGCGCCAGCAGCTTGGACAGGAGCACAGATACGCAGTATTTT. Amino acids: CASSLDRSTDTQYF. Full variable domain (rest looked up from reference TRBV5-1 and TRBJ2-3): KAGVTQTPRYLIKTRGQQVTLSCSPISGHRSVSWYQQTPGQGLQFLFEYFSETQRNKGNFPGRFSGRQFSNSRSEMNVSTLELGDSALYLCASSLDRSTDTQYFGPGTRLTVL.

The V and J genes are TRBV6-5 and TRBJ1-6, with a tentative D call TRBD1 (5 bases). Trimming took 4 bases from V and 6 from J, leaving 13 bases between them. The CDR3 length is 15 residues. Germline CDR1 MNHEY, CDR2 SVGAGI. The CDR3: CASSLTGVGNSPLHF. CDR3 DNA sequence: TGTGCCAGCAGTTTAACAGGAGTCGGTAATTCACCCCTCCACTTT.

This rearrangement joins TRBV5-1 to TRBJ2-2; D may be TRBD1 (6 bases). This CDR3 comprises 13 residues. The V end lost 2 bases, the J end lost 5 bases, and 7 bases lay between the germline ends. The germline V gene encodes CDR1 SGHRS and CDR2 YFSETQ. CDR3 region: CASSLQGTGELFF. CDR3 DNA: TGCGCCAGCAGCTTACAGGGTACCGGGGAGCTGTTTTTT.

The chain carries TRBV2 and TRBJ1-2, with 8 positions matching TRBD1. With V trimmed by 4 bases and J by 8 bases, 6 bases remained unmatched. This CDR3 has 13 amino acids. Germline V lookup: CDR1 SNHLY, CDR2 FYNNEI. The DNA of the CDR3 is TGTGCCAGCAGTGGACAGGGGTGGCGAGGCTACACCTTC. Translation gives CASSGQGWRGYTF. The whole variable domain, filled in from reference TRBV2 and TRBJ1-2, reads EPEVTQTPSHQVTQMGQEVILRCVPISNHLYFYWYRQILGQKVEFLVSFYNNEISEKSEIFDDQFSVERPDGSNFTLKIRSTKLEDSAMYFCASSGQGWRGYTFGSGTRLTVV.

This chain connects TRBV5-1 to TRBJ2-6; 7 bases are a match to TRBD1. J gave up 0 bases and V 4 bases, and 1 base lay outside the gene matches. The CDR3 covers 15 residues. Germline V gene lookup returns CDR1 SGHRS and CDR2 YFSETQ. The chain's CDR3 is CASSRTGSGANVLTF. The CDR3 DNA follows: TGCGCCAGCAGCCGGACAGGCTCTGGGGCCAACGTCCTGACTTTC.